Sequencing of this TCR beta chain was carried out in a study of T-cell memory formation after mild COVID-19. This clonotype was counted a few times. Trimming removed 1 base from V and 9 bases from J, with 9 bases in between. Germline V gene lookup returns CDR1 SEHNR and CDR2 FQNEAQ (reference sequence). The CDR3 runs to 12 residues. TCRdb re-derived calls from the 5' RACE reads in MiXCR, one entry per CDR3 protein. Altogether hundreds of thousands of distinct CDR3 sequences are present, 25% to 30% being singletons, with the ten largest covering roughly 13%. The TCR sequence derives from an adult woman who had mild COVID-19 (a few samples of this study predate the infection). Cell type and time point are not known. The chain couples TRBV7-9 to TRBJ2-5, with a tentative D call TRBD2 (6 bases). Sample: PBMCs or a T cell subset sorted from them (not recorded which). The CDR3 DNA follows: TGTGCCAGCAGCTTAGGGGGGAGGTCCCAGTACTTC. The encoded protein is CASSLGGRSQYF.